The T cell receptor beta chain under discussion was sequenced for a study of blood T cell repertoires in COVID-19. The overall study: Whether acute or convalescent, the COVID-19 samples came from the United States, Italy and Spain. The cDNA or gDNA used as material had been derived from T cells, B-cell-depleted T cells, or PBMCs.

Per the authors' pipeline: The assay estimated nucleated cells by amplifying reference gene primers. Using immunoSEQ multiplex PCR, the repertoire was profiled, and TCRdb retains in-frame clones only, with some absent. Clone size and the V and J calls come from that table; the DNA yielded D and trimming. This sample has some 150,000 clones, with roughly 87% found just once. Trimming took off 3 bases at V and 4 bases at J, with 12 bases between the two ends. The CDR3 totals 14 residues. CDR1 LNHDA and CDR2 SQIVND come from the germline V gene (reference sequence). The J gene is TRBJ1-1, the V gene TRBV19; a possible D gene is TRBD1 (5 bases). The sample consisted of peripheral blood. This clonotype was obtained from a human donor in a cohort sampled during active COVID-19. CDR3 region: CASSMQGWRTEAFF. The DNA for the CDR3 is TGTGCCAGTAGTATGCAGGGATGGCGCACTGAAGCTTTCTTT.